The next 16 T cell receptor beta chains were all read from a single sample in a study of blood T cell repertoires in COVID-19. The data were produced by immunoSEQ multiplex PCR, yet TCRdb's version contains in-frame clones alone and is incomplete. The sample has about 280,000 clones; roughly 85% are singletons. The sequenced sample was peripheral blood. The receptors come from a human donor in a cohort sampled during active COVID-19.

This clone was recorded a few times. J is TRBJ1-1 and V is TRBV14; D might be TRBD1 (6 bases). Germline V gives CDR1 SGHDN, CDR2 FVKESK. The ends were cut back, 5 bases at V and 5 bases at J, with 12 bases in the middle. The CDR3 is 13 amino acids. CDR3 DNA: TGTGCCAGCAGCACCCAGGGGTTTACTGAAGCTTTCTTT. It codes for CASSTQGFTEAFF.

The V gene is TRBV27, the J gene TRBJ1-6; no clear D. This CDR3 spans 15 amino acids. Trimming left V 2 bases short and J 9 bases short, with 14 bases between. Germline V CDR1 and CDR2: MNHEY, SMNVEV (reference sequence). CDR3 in DNA: TGTGCCAGCAGTTTAATGGAGGGTGGGTCTTCACCCCTCCACTTT. It yields the protein CASSLMEGGSSPLHF.

The V and J genes are TRBV6-5 and TRBJ2-7; TRBD1 matches at 7 bases. The germline CDR1 and CDR2 sequences are MNHEY and SVGAGI. V lost 0 bases, J lost 0 bases, and 5 bases stayed unmatched. The CDR3 sequence is 16 residues long. The CDR3 reads CASSYSATGTSYEQYF. CDR3 bases: TGTGCCAGCAGTTACTCGGCGACAGGGACCTCCTACGAGCAGTACTTC.

The CDR3 loop reads CASSPNTNAGQYF. The CDR3, as DNA: TGTGCCAGCAGCCCGAACACGAATGCGGGGCAGTACTTC. The J gene is TRBJ2-7, the V gene TRBV7-2; a possible D gene is TRBD2 (5 bases). CDR3 size: 13 residues. Looked up from germline, CDR1 is SGHTA and CDR2 is FQGNSA. The V end was cut by 5 bases, the J end by 9 bases, with 17 bases between. Drawing the rest from reference TRBV7-2 and TRBJ2-7, the complete variable domain is GAGVSQSPSNKVTEKGKDVELRCDPISGHTALYWYRQSLGQGLEFLIYFQGNSAPDKSGLPSDRFSAERTGGSVSTLTIQRTQQEDSAVYLCASSPNTNAGQYFGPGTRLTVT.

The rearrangement joins TRBV7-2 to TRBJ2-7; D possibly corresponds to TRBD1 (7 bases). V lost 5 bases and J lost 7, with 21 bases in between. Per the germline V gene, CDR1 is SGHTA and CDR2 is FQGNSA. This CDR3 region has 15 residues. In DNA, the CDR3 is TGTGCCAGCAGCCTCGCGGGACAGTCGTATTATGAGCAGTACTTC. It translates to CASSLAGQSYYEQYF.

This chain links TRBV5-1 with TRBJ2-7; TRBD1 matches 8 bases. V lost 2 bases, J lost 3 bases, and 4 bases stayed unmatched. Germline V gene sequence: CDR1 SGHRS, CDR2 YFSETQ. This CDR3 spans 14 amino acids. In DNA, the CDR3 is TGCGCCAGCAGCTTCTCGGGACAGGTCTACGAGCAGTACTTC. Protein sequence: CASSFSGQVYEQYF.

The chain recombines TRBV11-2 with TRBJ2-7; the D gene is possibly TRBD2 (6 bases). With 0 bases removed from V and 3 bases from J, the gap between germline ends came to 15 bases. This CDR3 region has 16 residues. CDR1 and CDR2 (germline): SGHAT, FQNNGV. The CDR3 DNA follows: TGTGCCAGCAGCTTAGAGCGGGCTAGCGCTTACTACGAGCAGTACTTC. Its protein product is CASSLERASAYYEQYF.

The chain links TRBV6-2 or TRBV6-3 to TRBJ1-5; 7 bases are a match to TRBD1. This CDR3 is built from 15 residues. With 2 bases clipped from V and 5 bases from J, the junction kept 6 bases outside the gene matches. The germline V gene has CDR1 MNHEY and CDR2 SVGEGT. The CDR3: CASSYRQGPYQPQHF. The DNA of the CDR3 is TGTGCCAGCAGTTACCGACAGGGCCCTTATCAGCCCCAGCATTTT.

The V call is TRBV2, the J call TRBJ1-1; D is ambiguous. The V gene's germline CDR1 is SNHLY and CDR2 FYNNEI. This CDR3 has 15 residues. With 1 base removed from V and 4 bases from J, the gap between germline ends came to 13 bases. The CDR3 DNA reads TGTGCCAGCAGTGAAGAAAGTCCGGAGGTCACTGAAGCTTTCTTT. It is translated as CASSEESPEVTEAFF.

The gene calls are TRBV20-1 and TRBJ2-7; D is possibly TRBD1 (5 bases). CDR1 and CDR2 (germline): DFQATT, SNEGSKA (reference sequence). V lost 3 bases, J lost 2 bases, and 14 bases lay in between. The CDR3 spans 14 residues. The CDR3 bases are TGCAGTGCTAGTCCGGCAGGGATAACCTACGAGCAGTACTTC. This encodes CSASPAGITYEQYF.

The V call is TRBV7-2, the J call TRBJ2-3, with 7 bases aligning to TRBD1. After removal of 0 bases from V and 2 bases from J, the junction contained 2 bases not matched to a gene. The CDR3 extends over 15 amino acids. Per the germline V gene, CDR1 is SGHTA and CDR2 is FQGNSA. DNA of the CDR3: TGTGCCAGCAGCTTAGCTGGGACAGCCACAGATACGCAGTATTTT. Amino acids: CASSLAGTATDTQYF.

V is TRBV6-2 or TRBV6-3 and J is TRBJ1-5; unclear D gene. Trimming took off 2 bases at V and 11 bases at J, with 10 bases between the two ends. The length of the CDR3 is 12 residues. Germline-derived CDR1 and CDR2 are MNHEY and SVGEGT. CDR3 loop: CASSYGGPTQHF. The CDR3 bases are TGTGCCAGCAGTTACGGCGGCCCAACCCAGCATTTT.

V gene TRBV30 combines with J gene TRBJ1-6; TRBD1 might be the D (6 bases). This CDR3 spans 12 amino acids. Germline V gene sequence: CDR1 GTSNPN, CDR2 SVGIG (reference sequence). Trimming removed 5 bases at V and 14 bases at J, with 16 bases between. The CDR3 spells CAWGILQGTLHF. In DNA, the CDR3 is TGTGCCTGGGGAATCTTACAGGGCACCCTCCACTTT.

The chain joins TRBV6-2 or TRBV6-3 to TRBJ2-7, with 9 bases fitting TRBD1. The length of the CDR3 is 15 residues. From germline, CDR1 is MNHEY and CDR2 SVGEGT. J lost 5 bases, V lost 5 bases, and 10 bases had no gene match. The chain's CDR3 is CASSPRGQGRHEQYF. Written as DNA, the CDR3 is TGTGCCAGCAGTCCGAGGGGACAGGGTCGCCACGAGCAGTACTTC.

V and J are TRBV9 and TRBJ1-1; tentative D call: TRBD1 (5 bases). CDR1 SGDLS and CDR2 YYNGEE come from the germline V gene. This CDR3 contains 14 residues. V was pared by 6 bases and J by 3 bases, with 15 bases between. The CDR3 coding sequence is TGTGCCAGCACGAGAGGTCTAGGGGACACTGAAGCTTTCTTT. Encoded protein: CASTRGLGDTEAFF.

V gene TRBV15 combines with J gene TRBJ2-1, with TRBD2 identical over 7 bases. CDR3 size: 15 residues. CDR1 is LNHNV and CDR2 is YYDKDF in the germline V gene (reference sequence). V shed 0 bases and J 7 bases; nucleotides not matched to a gene: 6. CDR3 DNA sequence: TGTGCCACCAGCAGAGAGGCTAGCGGAAAGAATGAGCAGTTCTTC. This translates into CATSREASGKNEQFF.